This paragraph reports one T cell receptor beta chain. The antigen is undetermined. These data are taken from a study of T cells expressing NK-cell markers. On the study more broadly: Investigators obtained TCR beta repertoires from sorted CD3+CD56+NKG2C+, CD3+CD56+NKG2C- and CD3+CD56-NKG2C+ T cells. Seven of the eight sequenced donors were HCMV-seropositive; one was seronegative.

Reanalyzing the 5' RACE reads, TCRdb keeps one entry per CDR3 protein, without DNA. Its table lists some 440,000 distinct CDR3 sequences. Germline V lookup: CDR1 DFQATT, CDR2 SNEGSKA (reference sequence). The CDR3 is made up of 17 amino acids. The study's findings and limits: Four of the donors also had these clonotypes leading their CD3+CD56-NKG2C+ fraction.

The V call is TRBV20-1, the J call TRBJ2-6; the TCRdb call, TRBD1, lacks DNA for checking. The sequence derives from a woman in her fifties or sixties in good health. The sequenced sample was blood T cells: a sorted CD56 or NKG2C T cell subset, CD4+ or CD8+ T cells, or bulk PBMC T cells (not recorded which). The CDR3 reads CSATGRGTGSGANVLTF.